This TCR beta chain emerged from a study of T cell responses to AZD1222 COVID-19 vaccine. The repertoire was sequenced with immunoSEQ multiplex PCR; TCRdb's copy has only in-frame clones and lacks some. The table lists 130,000 or so clones, over 90% of them singletons. This clone was seen only once. The sequencing here drew on peripheral blood, taken on day 0 of AZD1222 vaccination. The source is an adult in good health.

Written as DNA, the CDR3 is TGTGCCAGCAGCCAAGATGCCGGGCAGGGGATCACAGATACGCAGTATTTT. It is translated as CASSQDAGQGITDTQYF. The chain recombines TRBV4-2 with TRBJ2-3, with D possibly TRBD1 on 6 matching bases. Trimming stripped 0 bases from V and 2 bases from J, with 15 bases between. CDR3 length equals 17 residues. CDR1 and CDR2 (germline): LGHNA, YNFKEQ.